This TCR beta chain was obtained from a study of OX40 agonist ivuxolimab in advanced cancers. Data came from immunoSEQ multiplex PCR; TCRdb stores just in-frame clones and leaves some out. The sample includes more than 75,000 clones, approximately 83% of them seen just once. There are 11 residues in the CDR3. V gave up 8 bases and J gave up 3 bases, with 4 bases separating them. Germline CDR1 reads MDHEN; CDR2 reads SYDVKM. The rearrangement uses TRBV28 and TRBJ2-2; D is unclear. This sample comprised CD4+ or CD8+ T cells sorted from blood, obtained in a trial of the OX40 agonist ivuxolimab. The TCR originated in an adult with an advanced solid tumor such as melanoma, head and neck, liver or kidney cancer. CDR3 sequence: CASGDTGELFF. DNA for the CDR3: TGTGCCAGCGGGGACACCGGGGAGCTGTTTTTT.